This T cell receptor (beta chain) was documented in a study of shared clonotypes between healthy human individuals. Germline V CDR1 and CDR2: LNHNV, YYDKDF (reference sequence). This CDR3 region has 14 residues. Trimming took off 1 base at V and 5 bases at J, with 11 bases between the two ends. Genomic DNA of each subset was evenly split across several immunoSEQ plates. With ten immunoSEQ deep assay plates, unsorted PBMC DNA underwent sequencing. Source study methods: As immunoSEQ supplied junction-only sequences (without quality scores), filtering differed. Assay: immunoSEQ multiplex PCR; the TCRdb copy retains only in-frame clones and omits some. V, J and clone size are taken as reported in that table, and D and trimming were inferred from the DNA itself. The sample holds around 500,000 clones, 76% seen once. A few counts support this clone. For genomic DNA, unsorted samples relied on tens of millions of PBMCs.

Sequencing was performed on PBMCs. The chain carries TRBV15 and TRBJ1-2; a weak D match, TRBD1 (5 bases). This sequence was found in a woman aged 40-49 years in good health. Some clones in this sample may be carry-over from other donors' samples. This CDR3 reads CATSRADSGYGYTF. The DNA for the CDR3 is TGTGCCACCAGCAGAGCTGACAGTGGGTATGGCTACACCTTC.